What follows are 8 T cell receptor beta chains derived from one specimen sequenced in a study of blood T cell repertoires in COVID-19. The repertoire was sequenced with immunoSEQ multiplex PCR; TCRdb's copy has only in-frame clones and lacks some. This table holds approximately 140,000 clones, more than 75% found once. The sample consisted of peripheral blood. The receptors were sampled from a man between 70 and 80 years old with acute or convalescent COVID-19.

The CDR3 reads CASRQIAGLNTGELFF. DNA of the CDR3: TGTGCCAGCAGGCAAATAGCGGGACTGAACACCGGGGAGCTGTTTTTT. This chain uses TRBV7-3 with TRBJ2-2; TRBD2 agrees at 8 bases. V trimming: 6 bases; J trimming: 1 base; junction bases outside the gene matches: 7. CDR1 SGHTA and CDR2 FQGTGA come from the germline V gene. The CDR3 has 16 amino acids.

This sequence joins TRBV7-9 and TRBJ1-4, with D tentatively TRBD1 (5 bases). Trimming took 5 bases from V and 6 from J, leaving 22 bases between them. The V gene's germline CDR1 is SEHNR and CDR2 FQNEAQ (reference sequence). The length of the CDR3 is 17 residues. The CDR3 DNA reads TGTGCCAGCAGCACCACGCACAGGCCAGCCCGGGATGAAAAACTGTTTTTT. It specifies CASSTTHRPARDEKLFF.

This clone has only one observation. The CDR3 region is CASSPSGTSGSNEQFF. DNA for the CDR3: TGTGCCAGCAGCCCTTCCGGGACTAGCGGGAGCAATGAGCAGTTCTTC. The rearrangement uses TRBV7-3 and TRBJ2-1, with 14 bases aligning to TRBD2. Germline V lookup: CDR1 SGHTA, CDR2 FQGTGA. This CDR3 spans 16 amino acids. The trim removed 5 bases at V and 6 bases at J, leaving 6 bases unmatched.

This sequence joins TRBV28 and TRBJ2-1; 11 positions match TRBD1. The ends lost 6 bases at V and 6 bases at J; junction bases unmatched: 10. Germline V gives CDR1 MDHEN, CDR2 SYDVKM. The CDR3 is 16 residues long. This CDR3 is CASRSRTGTGGNEQFF. DNA of the CDR3: TGTGCCAGCAGGTCACGAACCGGGACAGGGGGCAATGAGCAGTTCTTC.

This rearrangement joins TRBV11-2 to TRBJ2-5; weak D call: TRBD2 (6 bases). V shed 6 bases and J shed 10 bases, with 24 bases lying between them. This CDR3 spans 15 amino acids. The V gene's germline CDR1 is SGHAT and CDR2 FQNNGV. The CDR3 here is CASSRAELRRESQYF. The DNA for the CDR3 is TGTGCCAGCAGTCGTGCAGAGTTGCGGAGGGAAAGCCAGTACTTC.

The chain joins TRBV19 to TRBJ1-1, with a weak D call TRBD1 (5 bases). The length of the CDR3 is 13 residues. V dropped 1 base and J dropped 4 bases, with 7 bases sitting between them. Germline V gives CDR1 LNHDA, CDR2 SQIVND (reference sequence). The CDR3 here is CASSIAQATEAFF. The CDR3, as DNA: TGTGCCAGTAGTATAGCACAGGCCACTGAAGCTTTCTTT.

The chain couples TRBV10-3 to TRBJ2-5, with 8 nucleotides matching TRBD2. The V gene end was trimmed by 2 bases and the J gene end by 4 bases; junction bases not matched to a gene: 3. Germline CDR1 and CDR2: ENHRY and SYGVKD. The CDR3 is 14 residues long. The CDR3: CAISETGTRETQYF. CDR3 sequence (DNA): TGTGCCATCAGTGAGACGGGGACTAGAGAGACCCAGTACTTC.

The rearrangement uses TRBV29-1 and TRBJ2-1, with 14 bases fitting TRBD2. In germline, CDR1 is SQVTM, CDR2 ANQGSEA. CDR3 size: 14 residues. V was pared by 7 bases and J by 7 bases, with 6 bases of the junction left unmatched. CDR3 bases: TGCAGCGCAGGGACTAGCGGGAGCTTGAATGAGCAGTTCTTC. The encoded protein is CSAGTSGSLNEQFF.